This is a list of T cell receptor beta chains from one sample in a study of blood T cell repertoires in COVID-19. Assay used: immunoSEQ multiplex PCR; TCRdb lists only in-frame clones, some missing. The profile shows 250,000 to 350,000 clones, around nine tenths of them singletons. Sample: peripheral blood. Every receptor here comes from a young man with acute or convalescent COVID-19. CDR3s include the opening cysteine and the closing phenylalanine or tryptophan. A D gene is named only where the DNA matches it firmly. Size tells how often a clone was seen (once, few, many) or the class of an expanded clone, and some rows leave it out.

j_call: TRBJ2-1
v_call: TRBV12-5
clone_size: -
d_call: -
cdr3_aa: CASGNGLPSNNEQFF
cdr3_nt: TGTGCTAGTGGCAACGGACTCCCCTCCAACAATGAGCAGTTCTTC

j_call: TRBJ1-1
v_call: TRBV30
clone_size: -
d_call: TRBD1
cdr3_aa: CAWSEGQRNTEAFF
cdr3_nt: TGTGCCTGGAGTGAGGGACAGCGAAACACTGAAGCTTTCTTT

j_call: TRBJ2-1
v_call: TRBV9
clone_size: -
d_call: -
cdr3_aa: CASSVAVGGEQFF
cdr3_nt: TGTGCCAGCAGCGTAGCTGTGGGGGGTGAGCAGTTCTTC

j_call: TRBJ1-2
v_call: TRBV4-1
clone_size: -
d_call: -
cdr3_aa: CASSQDGPYGYTF
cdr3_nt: TGCGCCAGCAGCCAAGATGGGCCGTATGGCTACACCTTC

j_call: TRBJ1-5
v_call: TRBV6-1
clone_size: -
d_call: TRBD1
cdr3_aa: CASSEAHRGTGAVSNQPQHF
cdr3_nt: TGTGCCAGCAGTGAAGCGCACCGTGGAACAGGGGCGGTTTCCAATCAGCCCCAGCATTTT

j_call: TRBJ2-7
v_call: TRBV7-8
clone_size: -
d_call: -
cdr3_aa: CASSLGAGIHEQYF
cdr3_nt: TGTGCCAGCAGCCTGGGTGCAGGGATCCACGAGCAGTACTTC

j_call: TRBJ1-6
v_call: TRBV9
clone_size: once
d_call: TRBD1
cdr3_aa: CASSVARDRGGNSPLHF
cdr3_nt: TGTGCCAGCAGCGTAGCGCGGGACAGGGGTGGGAATTCACCCCTCCACTTT

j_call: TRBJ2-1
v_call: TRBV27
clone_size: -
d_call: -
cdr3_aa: CASSLRGNYNEQFF
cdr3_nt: TGTGCCAGCAGTTTGAGGGGGAACTACAATGAGCAGTTCTTC

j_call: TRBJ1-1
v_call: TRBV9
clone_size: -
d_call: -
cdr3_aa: CASSPKIAMNTEAFF
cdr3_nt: TGTGCCAGCAGCCCTAAGATAGCCATGAACACTGAAGCTTTCTTT

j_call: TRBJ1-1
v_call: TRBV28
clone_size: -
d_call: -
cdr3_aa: CASSPLSPQGKNTEAFF
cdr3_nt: TGTGCCAGCAGTCCACTATCCCCCCAGGGTAAGAACACTGAAGCTTTCTTT

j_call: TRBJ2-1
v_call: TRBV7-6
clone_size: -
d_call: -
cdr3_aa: CASSLEGTDGGRQFF
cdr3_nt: TGTGCCAGCAGCTTAGAAGGGACCGACGGGGGTAGGCAGTTCTTC

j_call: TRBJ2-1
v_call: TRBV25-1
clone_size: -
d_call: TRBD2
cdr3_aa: CASSLGAGGTYNEQFF
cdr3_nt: TGTGCCAGCAGCCTAGGAGCGGGAGGGACCTACAATGAGCAGTTCTTC

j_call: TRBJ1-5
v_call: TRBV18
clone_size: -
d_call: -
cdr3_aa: CASRQNSNQPQHF
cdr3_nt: TGTGCCAGCCGACAGAATAGCAATCAGCCCCAGCATTTT

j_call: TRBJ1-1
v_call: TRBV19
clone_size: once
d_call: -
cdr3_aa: CASSLRGRLNTEAFF
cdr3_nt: TGTGCCAGTAGTTTGCGGGGACGGCTGAACACTGAAGCTTTCTTT

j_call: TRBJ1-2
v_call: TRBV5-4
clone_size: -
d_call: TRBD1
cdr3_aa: CASSRDRVYGYTF
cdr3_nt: TGTGCCAGCAGCCGGGACAGGGTCTATGGCTACACCTTC

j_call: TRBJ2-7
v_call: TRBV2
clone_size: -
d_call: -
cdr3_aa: CASGLGGSYEQYF
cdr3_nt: TGTGCCAGCGGACTCGGGGGTAGCTACGAGCAGTACTTC

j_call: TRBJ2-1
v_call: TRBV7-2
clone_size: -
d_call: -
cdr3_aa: CASSFHRTGEQFF
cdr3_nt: TGTGCCAGCAGCTTCCACAGGACGGGTGAGCAGTTCTTC

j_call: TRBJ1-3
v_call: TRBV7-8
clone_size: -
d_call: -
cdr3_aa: CASSLAGVQNTIYF
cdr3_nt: TGTGCCAGCAGCTTAGCCGGGGTCCAGAACACCATATATTTT

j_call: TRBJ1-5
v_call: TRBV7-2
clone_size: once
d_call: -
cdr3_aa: CASSLVLRSNQPQHF
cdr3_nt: TGTGCCAGCAGCTTAGTTTTGAGAAGCAATCAGCCCCAGCATTTT

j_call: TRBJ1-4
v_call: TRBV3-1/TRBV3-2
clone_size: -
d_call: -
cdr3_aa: CASSQDHSGEKLFF
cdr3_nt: TGTGCCAGCAGCCAAGATCACAGCGGAGAAAAACTGTTTTTT

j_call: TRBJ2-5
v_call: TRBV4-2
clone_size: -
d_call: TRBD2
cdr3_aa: CASSGGRASETQYF
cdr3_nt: TGTGCCAGCAGTGGCGGGAGGGCCTCAGAGACCCAGTACTTC

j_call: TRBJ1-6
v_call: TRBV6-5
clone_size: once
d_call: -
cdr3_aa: CASSPRGGYNSPLHF
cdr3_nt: TGTGCCAGCAGTCCCCGTGGAGGGTACAATTCACCCCTCCACTTT

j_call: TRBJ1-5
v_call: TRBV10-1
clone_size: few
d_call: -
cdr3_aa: CASSNKQSGQPQHF
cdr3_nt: TGCGCCAGCAGTAACAAACAGAGCGGTCAGCCCCAGCATTTT

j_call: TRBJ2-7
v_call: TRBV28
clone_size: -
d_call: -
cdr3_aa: CASSSRTYEQYF
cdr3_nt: TGTGCCAGCAGTTCCAGAACCTACGAGCAGTACTTC

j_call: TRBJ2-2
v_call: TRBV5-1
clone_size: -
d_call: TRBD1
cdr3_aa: CASQQGANTGELFF
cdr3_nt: TGCGCCAGCCAACAGGGGGCGAACACCGGGGAGCTGTTTTTT

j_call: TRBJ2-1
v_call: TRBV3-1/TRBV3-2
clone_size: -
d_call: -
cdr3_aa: CASSRRRAQDNEQFF
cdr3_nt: TGTGCCAGCAGCCGTCGGAGGGCCCAAGACAATGAGCAGTTCTTC

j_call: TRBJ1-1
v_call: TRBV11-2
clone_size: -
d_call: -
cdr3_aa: CASSLVVQGMGLGTEAFF
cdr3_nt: TGTGCCAGCAGCTTAGTCGTGCAGGGGATGGGGTTGGGCACTGAAGCTTTCTTT

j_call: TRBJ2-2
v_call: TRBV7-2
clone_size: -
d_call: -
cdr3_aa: CASSNPPTPNTGELFF
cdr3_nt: TGTGCCAGCAGCAACCCACCGACTCCTAACACCGGGGAGCTGTTTTTT

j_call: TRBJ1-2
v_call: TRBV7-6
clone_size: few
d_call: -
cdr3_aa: CASSPFGGAASYGYTF
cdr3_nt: TGTGCCAGCAGCCCGTTTGGCGGAGCCGCAAGCTATGGCTACACCTTC

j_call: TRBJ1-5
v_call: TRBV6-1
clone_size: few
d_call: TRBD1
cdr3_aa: CASSERRQGDQPQHF
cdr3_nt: TGTGCCAGCAGTGAGCGGCGGCAGGGGGATCAGCCCCAGCATTTT

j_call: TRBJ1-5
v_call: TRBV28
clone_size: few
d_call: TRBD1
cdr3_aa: CASSLLGTGGNNQPQHF
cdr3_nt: TGTGCCAGCAGTCTACTAGGGACAGGGGGAAACAATCAGCCCCAGCATTTT

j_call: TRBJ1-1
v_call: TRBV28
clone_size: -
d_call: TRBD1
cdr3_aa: CASSRQGRTEAFF
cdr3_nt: TGTGCCAGCAGTCGACAGGGGAGGACTGAAGCTTTCTTT

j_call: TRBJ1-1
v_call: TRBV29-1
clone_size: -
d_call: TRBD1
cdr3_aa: CSVESGQGISTEAFF
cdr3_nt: TGCAGCGTTGAGTCGGGACAGGGCATATCCACTGAAGCTTTCTTT

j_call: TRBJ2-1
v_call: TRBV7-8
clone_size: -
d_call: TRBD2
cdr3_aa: CASSIPSGLAYNEQFF
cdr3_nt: TGTGCCAGCAGCATACCCTCGGGACTAGCATACAATGAGCAGTTCTTC

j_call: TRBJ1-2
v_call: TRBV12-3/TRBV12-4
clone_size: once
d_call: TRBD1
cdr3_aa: CASRQGQKYGYTF
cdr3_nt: TGTGCCAGCAGGCAGGGACAGAAGTATGGCTACACCTTC

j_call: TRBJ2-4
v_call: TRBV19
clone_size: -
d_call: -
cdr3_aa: CASSIVGPRGVKNIQYF
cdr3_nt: TGTGCCAGTAGTATAGTAGGCCCTCGGGGTGTCAAAAACATTCAGTACTTC

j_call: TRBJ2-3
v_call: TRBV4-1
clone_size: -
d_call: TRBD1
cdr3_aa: CASSHLTTGLTDTQYF
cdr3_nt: TGCGCCAGCAGCCACCTTACGACAGGGCTTACAGATACGCAGTATTTT

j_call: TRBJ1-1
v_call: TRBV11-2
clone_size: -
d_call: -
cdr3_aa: CASSLTENTEAFF
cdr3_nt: TGTGCCAGCAGCTTAACAGAGAACACTGAAGCTTTCTTT

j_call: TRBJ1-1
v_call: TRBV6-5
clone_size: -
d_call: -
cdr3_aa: CASSRGTVMNTEAFF
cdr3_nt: TGTGCCAGCAGTCGGGGGACGGTTATGAACACTGAAGCTTTCTTT

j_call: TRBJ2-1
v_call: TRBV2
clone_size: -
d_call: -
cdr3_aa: CASSGQLVNEQFF
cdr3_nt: TGTGCCAGCAGTGGACAACTAGTCAATGAGCAGTTCTTC

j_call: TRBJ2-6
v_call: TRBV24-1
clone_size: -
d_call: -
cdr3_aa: CATSDASAGANVLTF
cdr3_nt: TGTGCCACCAGTGATGCATCGGCTGGGGCCAACGTCCTGACTTTC

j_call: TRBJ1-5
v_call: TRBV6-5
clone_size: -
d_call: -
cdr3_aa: CASSRGRNQPQHF
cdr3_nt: TGTGCCAGCAGTCGGGGAAGGAATCAGCCCCAGCATTTT